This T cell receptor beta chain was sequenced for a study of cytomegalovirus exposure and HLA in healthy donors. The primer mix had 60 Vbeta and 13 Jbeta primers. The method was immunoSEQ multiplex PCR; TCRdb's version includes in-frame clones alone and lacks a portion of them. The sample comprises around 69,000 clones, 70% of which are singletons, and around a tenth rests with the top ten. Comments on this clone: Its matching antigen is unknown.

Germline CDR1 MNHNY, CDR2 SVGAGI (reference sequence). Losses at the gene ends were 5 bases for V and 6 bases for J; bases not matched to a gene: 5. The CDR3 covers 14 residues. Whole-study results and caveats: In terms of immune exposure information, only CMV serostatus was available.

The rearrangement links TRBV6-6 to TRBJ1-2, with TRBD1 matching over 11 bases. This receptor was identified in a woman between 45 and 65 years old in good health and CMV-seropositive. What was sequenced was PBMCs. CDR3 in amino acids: CASSNRDRGDGYTF. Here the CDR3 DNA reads TGTGCCAGCAGTAACCGGGACAGGGGGGATGGCTACACCTTC.